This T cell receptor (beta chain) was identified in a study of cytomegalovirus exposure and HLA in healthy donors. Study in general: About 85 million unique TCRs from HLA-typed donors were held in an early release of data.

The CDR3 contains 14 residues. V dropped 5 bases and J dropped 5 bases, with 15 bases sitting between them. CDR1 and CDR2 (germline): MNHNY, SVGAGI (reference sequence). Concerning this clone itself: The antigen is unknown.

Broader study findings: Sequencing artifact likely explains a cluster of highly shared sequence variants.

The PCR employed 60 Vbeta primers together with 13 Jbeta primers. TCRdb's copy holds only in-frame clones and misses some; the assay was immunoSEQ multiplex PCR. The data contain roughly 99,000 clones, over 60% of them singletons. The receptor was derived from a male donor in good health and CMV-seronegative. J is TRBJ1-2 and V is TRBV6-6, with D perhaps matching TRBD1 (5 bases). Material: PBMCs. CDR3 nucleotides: TGTGCCAGCAGTGAGGGACTGCACACATATGGCTACACCTTC. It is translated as CASSEGLHTYGYTF.